One and the same sample provided the 6 T cell receptor beta chains below, sequenced in a study of T cell responses to AZD1222 COVID-19 vaccine. The assay was immunoSEQ multiplex PCR, and TCRdb's table has in-frame clones only and misses some. The sample carries over 65,000 clones, roughly nine tenths recorded once. The material sequenced was peripheral blood, taken on day 0 of AZD1222 vaccination. These receptors all stem from an adult in good health.

The chain carries TRBV29-1 and TRBJ1-2; D not certain. The V and J ends lost 1 base and 8 bases respectively, with 14 bases between them. Germline CDR1 is SQVTM and CDR2 is ANQGSEA. This CDR3 contains 13 residues. The CDR3 spells CSVEGWANEGYTF. The CDR3 DNA is TGCAGCGTTGAAGGATGGGCCAACGAAGGCTACACCTTC.

The J gene is TRBJ2-5, the V gene TRBV30; D may be TRBD2 (7 bases). CDR1 and CDR2 (germline): GTSNPN, SVGIG (reference sequence). The CDR3 is 14 residues long. Trimming removed 1 base from V and 2 bases from J, with 11 bases in between. DNA for the CDR3: TGTGCCTGGAGTGGGGGGGGCCGACAAGAGACCCAGTACTTC. It specifies CAWSGGGRQETQYF. The variable domain in full, completed from reference TRBV30 and TRBJ2-5, reads SQTIHQWPATLVQPVGSPLSLECTVEGTSNPNLYWYRQAAGRGLQLLFYSVGIGQISSEVPQNLSASRPQDRQFILSSKKLLLSDSGFYLCAWSGGGRQETQYFGPGTRLLVL.

The rearrangement joins TRBV24-1 to TRBJ1-5; no clear D. The CDR3 spans 13 residues. The germline V gene encodes CDR1 KGHDR and CDR2 SFDVKD. V gave up 5 bases and J gave up 5 bases, with 9 bases separating them. The CDR3 DNA is TGTGCCACCAGTGCAGTGAGCTATCAGCCCCAGCATTTT. Its translation: CATSAVSYQPQHF.

V usage is TRBV4-1 and J usage is TRBJ1-5; TRBD1 is a possible D gene (6 bases). The CDR3 covers 16 residues. Germline assignment: CDR1 MGHRA and CDR2 YSYEKL. Trimming took off 1 base at V and 4 bases at J, with 14 bases between the two ends. The CDR3 DNA reads TGCGCCAGCAGCCAAGCCAGGACAAGGGGGAATCAGCCCCAGCATTTT. Protein sequence: CASSQARTRGNQPQHF.

CDR3 in DNA: TGTGCCAGCAGCTCAGGGACAGGGAACATCAACGAGCAGTACTTC. This encodes CASSSGTGNINEQYF. V gene TRBV7-2 combines with J gene TRBJ2-7, with 9 bases fitting TRBD1. There are 15 residues in the CDR3. With 4 bases clipped from V and 5 bases from J, the junction kept 9 bases outside the gene matches. Per germline, CDR1 SGHTA and CDR2 FQGNSA.

The chain combines TRBV20-1 with TRBJ2-3; 11 bases are shared with TRBD1. The CDR3 consists of 11 residues. Per germline, CDR1 DFQATT and CDR2 SNEGSKA (reference sequence). The CDR3 here is CRGDRGDTQYF. The DNA of the CDR3 is TGCAGAGGGGACAGGGGGGATACGCAGTATTTT.